These 8 T cell receptor beta chains originate from one sample sequenced in a study of persistence of HIV-infected CD4 T cells. The stimulus was an HIV-1 Gag 15-mer peptide pool, 1 ug/peptide/mL. Memory cells lacking CD40L and CD69 with high CD45RO were sorted. The libraries were made with immunoSEQ version 4 in survey mode. The method was immunoSEQ multiplex PCR; TCRdb's version includes in-frame clones alone and lacks a portion of them. This sample has about 36,000 clones; around 85% occur once, and the top ten carry 5% to 5.5%. For these TCRs, the target antigens are not known. The material was cultured CD4+ T cells from PBMCs, obtained from a patient who received antiretroviral therapy. The receptors were gathered from an adult with HIV. The donor label of this sample is uncertain.

V usage is TRBV28 and J usage is TRBJ1-1; possibly TRBD1 for D (6 bases). This CDR3 spans 16 amino acids. CDR1 is MDHEN and CDR2 is SYDVKM in the germline V gene. Trimming removed 7 bases at V and 10 bases at J, with 28 bases between. The CDR3 DNA reads as TGTGCCAGCACCCAACCCGGCGGACAGCCCCGATCTGGAGCTTTCTTT. It translates to CASTQPGGQPRSGAFF. The full variable domain, with the rest looked up from reference TRBV28 and TRBJ1-1, is DVKVTQSSRYLVKRTGEKVFLECVQDMDHENMFWYRQDPGLGLRLIYFSYDVKMKEKGDIPEGYSVSREKKERFSLILESASTNQTSMYLCASTQPGGQPRSGAFFGQGTRLTVV.

This clone was seen more than once but under ten times. V gene TRBV6-1 combines with J gene TRBJ1-1, with a weak D call TRBD1 (5 bases). This CDR3 spans 11 amino acids. Trimming removed 0 bases at V and 10 bases at J, with 6 bases between. Germline V lookup: CDR1 MNHNS, CDR2 SASEGT. In nucleotides, the CDR3 is TGTGCCAGCAGTGAAGCGGGGGGAGCTTTCTTT. It codes for CASSEAGGAFF.

This clone was counted a single time. The V and J genes are TRBV19 and TRBJ1-2; TRBD1 agrees at 10 bases. Germline V gene sequence: CDR1 LNHDA, CDR2 SQIVND (reference sequence). Trimming cost V 5 bases and J 7 bases; bases outside gene matches: 10. The CDR3 is made up of 15 amino acids. CDR3 sequence (DNA): TGTGCCAGTAGTCCGCTTCCCGGGACAGGGGTTGGCTACACCTTC. This codes for CASSPLPGTGVGYTF.

CDR3 bases: TGTGCCAGCAGTTATCAAGGAAACTATGGCTACACCTTC. This codes for CASSYQGNYGYTF. This chain joins TRBV6-5 and TRBJ1-2; D is uncertain. The V and J ends lost 3 bases and 2 bases respectively, with 7 bases between them. This CDR3 spans 13 amino acids. Germline V CDR1 and CDR2: MNHEY, SVGAGI.

The V gene is TRBV19, the J gene TRBJ1-1; D is ambiguous. CDR3 length equals 13 residues. CDR1 is LNHDA, CDR2 SQIVND, per germline (reference sequence). V was pared by 7 bases and J by 1 base, with 10 bases between. For the CDR3, the DNA is TGTGCCAGTACCTACGGGAGGAACACTGAAGCTTTCTTT. Translation gives CASTYGRNTEAFF. Complete variable domain (other parts from reference TRBV19 and TRBJ1-1): DGGITQSPKYLFRKEGQNVTLSCEQNLNHDAMYWYRQDPGQGLRLIYYSQIVNDFQKGDIAEGYSVSREKKESFPLTVTSAQKNPTAFYLCASTYGRNTEAFFGQGTRLTVV.

The chain has TRBV5-7 and TRBJ1-5; unclear D gene. TRBV5-7 is classed as an ORF, of uncertain function. This CDR3 is built from 15 residues. V dropped 2 bases and J dropped 2 bases, with 11 bases sitting between them. CDR3 in amino acids: CASSFAGRCNQPQHF. The CDR3, as DNA: TGTGCCAGCAGCTTCGCAGGAAGGTGCAATCAGCCCCAGCATTTT.

The V call is TRBV10-3, the J call TRBJ2-7; 8 bases are a match to TRBD2. Germline trimming cut 6 bases from V and 5 bases from J; bases unmatched to any gene: 3. Germline loops: CDR1 ENHRY, CDR2 SYGVKD. CDR3 length: 12 amino acids. In DNA, the CDR3 is TGTGCCATCAGAGCGGGGGCTAACGAGCAGTACTTC. Its protein is CAIRAGANEQYF.

The chain carries TRBV5-1 and TRBJ2-1; TRBD2 aligns across 13 bases. Germline CDR1 SGHRS, CDR2 YFSETQ. With V trimmed by 5 bases and J by 1 base, 6 bases remained unmatched. The CDR3 extends over 17 amino acids. The CDR3 sequence is CASSKLAGGSSYNEQFF. DNA for the CDR3: TGCGCCAGCAGTAAACTAGCGGGGGGGTCTTCCTACAATGAGCAGTTCTTC.